The TCR beta chain under discussion was sequenced for a study of Graves' ophthalmopathy and Graves' hyperthyroidism. The study, taken as a whole, reports: A majority of expanded thyroid clonotypes exceeding 0.001 frequency were likewise present in blood.

About this clonotype: No antigen is known for it.

Someone took the PBMCs out of 10 ml of fresh peripheral blood. Germline V gene sequence: CDR1 SGHTA, CDR2 FQGNSA. CDR3 length equals 15 residues. V was clipped by 5 bases and J by 5 bases; unmatched bases: 7. Using RNA transcripts, the TCR beta CDR3 regions were amplified. HTBI-primed RT-PCR formed the first round, and a multiplex PCR formed the second. TCRdb itself ran the multiplex PCR reads through MiXCR, one entry per CDR3 protein. Seen here are under 250,000 distinct CDR3 sequences, 25% to 35% observed once, and the top ten hold around 10%. This chain joins TRBV7-2 and TRBJ2-5, with 11 positions matching TRBD1. This receptor was obtained from a man aged 45-65 years with Graves' ophthalmopathy. The sample consisted of peripheral blood. The CDR3 sequence: CASSQRTGGGETQYF. The CDR3, as DNA: TGTGCCAGCAGCCAGAGGACAGGGGGCGGCGAGACCCAGTACTTC. Full variable domain (remainder filled in from reference TRBV7-2 and TRBJ2-5): GAGVSQSPSNKVTEKGKDVELRCDPISGHTALYWYRQSLGQGLEFLIYFQGNSAPDKSGLPSDRFSAERTGGSVSTLTIQRTQQEDSAVYLCASSQRTGGGETQYFGPGTRLLVL.